The T cell receptor (beta chain) under discussion was sequenced for a study of tumor-infiltrating lymphocytes in primary liver carcinoma. The overall study: Tumors were staged T1-T3 N0M0 and measured roughly 4 to 11 cm across. Study conclusions and caveats: Just around 7.5-25% of top clones spanned all five tumor regions. Blood trailed tumors significantly in top-250-clone fraction (p = 0.039). Tumor-adjacent and tumor-blood pairs overlapped less than tumor region pairs did.

As to this clonotype: The target antigen is unknown. A read error may account for a junction end that differs from germline.

TCR beta cDNA came from around 500 ng total RNA, primed with a constant-region primer. For TCR beta, libraries were produced by three nested multiplex PCR rounds using slightly modified ARM-PCR. Running roughly 10 cycles apiece, the first two PCR rounds relied on TRBV1-TRBV30 forward primers together with a C-beta reverse primer. TCRdb passed the multiplex PCR reads through MiXCR, listing each CDR3 protein once. The data show fewer than 200,000 distinct CDR3 sequences, around four fifths seen once. The roughly 18-32 mg bulk tissue piece was not sorted before simultaneous RNA and DNA extraction. CDR1 and CDR2 from the germline V gene are SQVTM and ANQGSEA. CDR3 length: 14 residues.

This chain uses TRBV29-1 with TRBJ1-5; D is possibly TRBD1 (5 bases). This clonotype was sampled from a man in his forties or fifties with primary liver carcinoma and hepatitis B virus infection. The sample comprised tumor tissue from primary liver carcinoma. CDR3 region: CSVSIGDPNQPQLF. The CDR3 DNA follows: TGCAGCGTCTCAATTGGGGACCCCAATCAGCCTCAGCTTTTT.